The rows below give T cell receptor beta chains drawn from one sample of a study of vaccination and CD4 T cells after COVID-19. Their target antigens are unknown. TCRdb ran MiXCR on the PCR reads and lists one entry per CDR3 protein. In the table there are roughly 10,000 distinct CDR3 sequences, about 43% of which are singletons. Source material: CD4+ T cells from blood, cultured in vitro. The receptors shown here come from a human donor in good health. The conserved cysteine and the conserved F or W are not part of the CDR3 here. A D gene is named only where the DNA matches it firmly.

D: -; V: TRBV20-1; J: TRBJ2-7; CDR3: SARDPATSSYEQY
D: -; V: TRBV7-2; J: TRBJ2-3; CDR3: ASSYTGAADTQY
D: TRBD1; V: TRBV7-2; J: TRBJ1-1; CDR3: ASSYPPGQGAFKNTEAF
D: TRBD2; V: TRBV20-1; J: TRBJ2-1; CDR3: SAGTSGRFDNEQF
D: -; V: TRBV20-1; J: TRBJ2-5; CDR3: SAPPAAIAYQETQY
D: -; V: TRBV6-5; J: TRBJ2-7; CDR3: ASSFRGYEQY
D: -; V: TRBV20-1; J: TRBJ1-6; CDR3: SASGRSDNSPLH
D: -; V: TRBV20-1; J: TRBJ1-5; CDR3: SAWDFADNQPQH
D: -; V: TRBV24-1; J: TRBJ2-1; CDR3: ATSDQDGAEF
D: TRBD2; V: TRBV6-1; J: TRBJ2-7; CDR3: ASSESIASGHEQY
D: -; V: TRBV5-6; J: TRBJ1-2; CDR3: ASSPDRPADYGYT
D: TRBD1; V: TRBV27; J: TRBJ1-6; CDR3: ASRRTGTGNSPLH
D: TRBD2; V: TRBV12-3/TRBV12-4; J: TRBJ2-7; CDR3: ASSLALQGLAYEQY
D: TRBD1; V: TRBV6-5; J: TRBJ1-2; CDR3: ASSYRGLKQGYT
D: -; V: TRBV20-1; J: TRBJ1-3; CDR3: SAARTASGNTIY
D: -; V: TRBV19; J: TRBJ1-5; CDR3: ATRSGGGQPQH
D: TRBD1; V: TRBV29-1; J: TRBJ2-3; CDR3: SLQDRGLSDTQY
D: -; V: TRBV28; J: TRBJ2-7; CDR3: ASSSIGGGQEQY
D: TRBD1; V: TRBV30; J: TRBJ1-5; CDR3: AWSLTGDQPQH
D: -; V: TRBV29-1; J: TRBJ1-2; CDR3: FVEEKLGFGYT
D: TRBD2; V: TRBV20-1; J: TRBJ2-1; CDR3: SAAPGTSAKQLYNEQF
D: -; V: TRBV5-6; J: TRBJ2-1; CDR3: ASSLREAANYNEQF
D: -; V: TRBV28; J: TRBJ1-6; CDR3: ASRSRGDSPLH
D: -; V: TRBV2; J: TRBJ2-5; CDR3: ATARTRPGETQY
D: -; V: TRBV28; J: TRBJ1-5; CDR3: ASSQRDPKRHQPQH
D: -; V: TRBV7-2; J: TRBJ1-3; CDR3: ASSQTRRSGNTIY
D: TRBD1; V: TRBV6-1; J: TRBJ1-6; CDR3: ASTRDRRNSPLH
D: -; V: TRBV19; J: TRBJ2-5; CDR3: ASSTASQETQY
D: -; V: TRBV11-3; J: TRBJ2-2; CDR3: ASSLAPAGELF
D: TRBD1; V: TRBV6-1; J: TRBJ1-5; CDR3: ASSWDRPSNQPQH
D: TRBD2; V: TRBV15; J: TRBJ2-7; CDR3: ATSREASGSYEQY
D: -; V: TRBV7-9; J: TRBJ2-5; CDR3: ASSPEGKETQY
D: -; V: TRBV11-3; J: TRBJ2-7; CDR3: ASSTQSGPYEQY